Below are 17 T cell receptor beta chains sequenced from a single sample in a study of T cells in Graves' hyperthyroidism and ophthalmopathy. Template material for amplifying TCR beta CDR3 regions consisted of RNA transcripts. First-round RT-PCR targeting the TCR CDR3 was performed with the HTBI primer set. Via MiXCR, TCRdb re-called the multiplex PCR reads, giving one row per CDR3 protein. The sample lists 800,000 or so distinct CDR3 sequences; more than 30% were seen once. Sequences were obtained from blood. The receptor set was obtained from a man aged 18 to 30 with Graves' hyperthyroidism.

This clonotype was seen a few times. V usage is TRBV7-2 and J usage is TRBJ1-3; the D is unclear. The CDR3 totals 16 residues. V was clipped by 1 base and J by 0 bases, with 10 bases between them. The V gene's germline CDR1 is SGHTA and CDR2 FQGNSA. CDR3 sequence reads: CASSLGSASSGNTIYF. The CDR3 bases are TGTGCCAGCAGCTTAGGCTCGGCGAGCTCTGGAAACACCATATATTTT. Using reference TRBV7-2 and TRBJ1-3 for the parts outside the CDR3, the full variable domain is GAGVSQSPSNKVTEKGKDVELRCDPISGHTALYWYRQSLGQGLEFLIYFQGNSAPDKSGLPSDRFSAERTGGSVSTLTIQRTQQEDSAVYLCASSLGSASSGNTIYFGEGSWLTVV.

This clonotype was counted many times. This chain connects TRBV10-3 to TRBJ2-2; the match to TRBD1 covers 7 bases. Germline CDR1 is ENHRY and CDR2 is SYGVKD. The CDR3 runs to 15 residues. J was trimmed by 3 bases and V by 2 bases; bases with no gene match: 3. The CDR3 nucleotides are TGTGCCATCAGTGAGCATCAGGGGGACACCGGGGAGCTGTTTTTT. This sequence encodes CAISEHQGDTGELFF.

This clonotype has a count of ten or more. The chain combines TRBV20-1 with TRBJ1-5; TRBD1 matches 12 bases. From germline, CDR1 is DFQATT and CDR2 SNEGSKA (reference sequence). Unmatched junction bases numbered 4, after V lost 3 bases and J lost 1 base. This CDR3 has 16 amino acids. In DNA, the CDR3 is TGCAGTGCTAGCGGGACAGGGGGCCTGAGCAATCAGCCCCAGCATTTT. It yields the protein CSASGTGGLSNQPQHF.

Note on this clonotype: Since a much larger clone is just one base distant, this may be a read error. The chain couples TRBV15 to TRBJ2-7; 7 nucleotides match TRBD1. J gave up 3 bases and V 6 bases, and 5 bases lay outside the gene matches. The CDR3 sequence is 13 residues long. The germline CDR1 and CDR2 sequences are LNHNV and YYDKDF (reference sequence). The CDR3 is CATRRDRGYEQYF. DNA for the CDR3: TGTGCCACCAGACGGGACAGAGGCTACGAGCAGTACTTC.

CDR3 amino acids: CASSTGQGASGNTIYF. The CDR3 region has the DNA TGTGCCAGCAGCACGGGACAGGGGGCGTCTGGAAACACCATATATTTT. The chain employs TRBV7-9 and TRBJ1-3; 12 bases fit TRBD1. V trimming: 5 bases; J trimming: 1 base; junction bases outside the gene matches: 3. Germline CDR1 and CDR2: SEHNR and FQNEAQ (reference sequence). This CDR3 comprises 16 residues.

The V gene is TRBV29-1, the J gene TRBJ1-2, with D perhaps TRBD1 (6 bases). This CDR3 spans 10 amino acids. Per the germline V gene, CDR1 is SQVTM and CDR2 is ANQGSEA. V lost 7 bases to trimming and J lost 8 bases, with 11 bases between them. CDR3 DNA: TGCAGCGGGCGACAGGACGGCTACACCTTC. Amino acids: CSGRQDGYTF.

Of note for this clonotype: This sequence may be a read error, since a much larger clone differs from it by one base. The V call is TRBV9, the J call TRBJ1-2, with D unresolved. This CDR3 has 14 residues. Germline loops: CDR1 SGDLS, CDR2 YYNGEE. The CDR3: CASTVATVNYGYTF. CDR3 sequence (DNA): TGTGCCAGCACCGTAGCAACAGTAAACTATGGCTACACCTTC.

The chain combines TRBV29-1 with TRBJ1-1; a weak D match, TRBD1 (5 bases). Trimming stripped 6 bases from V and 7 bases from J, with 18 bases between. CDR3 size: 13 residues. CDR1 and CDR2 from the germline V gene are SQVTM and ANQGSEA. The CDR3 DNA sequence: TGCAGCGTCCCTAGCGGGAGGGGTAATGAAGCTTTCTTT. It translates to CSVPSGRGNEAFF.

Comment on this clonotype: A junction end diverges from the germline sequence, so it may reflect a read error. V is TRBV10-3 and J is TRBJ2-2; D remains ambiguous. CDR1 and CDR2 (germline): ENHRY, SYGVKD. The CDR3 is 13 amino acids. CDR3 nucleotides: TGTGCCAGCAGTTACGGGCAGGTCGGGGAGCTGTTTTTT. Its protein product is CASSYGQVGELFF.

A few counts support this clonotype. This chain connects TRBV9 to TRBJ2-7; D is undetermined. Germline CDR1 reads SGDLS; CDR2 reads YYNGEE. This CDR3 contains 12 residues. Trimming took off 4 bases at V and 6 bases at J, with 11 bases between the two ends. The CDR3 protein is CASSSSVGEQYF. The DNA for the CDR3 is TGTGCCAGCAGCTCCAGTGTAGGCGAGCAGTACTTC.

Note on this clonotype: The conserved closing phenylalanine or tryptophan is absent in this CDR3, likely reflecting a read error. The DNA is omitted, as the CDR3 cannot be located on it reliably, and the CDR3 follows TCRdb's listing. The V call is TRBV10-3, the J call TRBJ1-4; the DNA was not used to check the table's D call, TRBD1. The germline V gene encodes CDR1 ENHRY and CDR2 SYGVKD. The CDR3 is made up of 12 amino acids, end residues included. This CDR3 is CAISEVGQGPIY.

The V call is TRBV5-6, the J call TRBJ2-7, with a weak D call TRBD2 (6 bases). This CDR3 comprises 14 residues. Trimming took 4 bases from V and 0 from J, leaving 11 bases between them. Germline loops: CDR1 SGHDT, CDR2 YYEEEE. In DNA, the CDR3 is TGTGCCAGCAGCGCGGGGAGGTTCTCCTACGAGCAGTACTTC. This codes for CASSAGRFSYEQYF.

V is TRBV14 and J is TRBJ1-2; TRBD1 is a possible D gene (6 bases). Trimming shortened V by 0 bases and J by 4 bases, and 18 bases separated the two germline ends. The CDR3 has 17 amino acids. Germline V lookup: CDR1 SGHDN, CDR2 FVKESK. CDR3 coding DNA: TGTGCCAGCAGCCAAGATAAGTTACAGGGTCGGGTCTATGGCTACACCTTC. Translation: CASSQDKLQGRVYGYTF. Variable domain in full (rest from reference TRBV14 and TRBJ1-2): EAGVTQFPSHSVIEKGQTVTLRCDPISGHDNLYWYRRVMGKEIKFLLHFVKESKQDESGMPNNRFLAERTGGTYSTLKVQPAELEDSGVYFCASSQDKLQGRVYGYTFGSGTRLTVV.

This clonotype has ten or more counts. The V gene is TRBV20-1, the J gene TRBJ1-2; weak D call: TRBD1 (5 bases). There are 15 residues in the CDR3. Germline CDR1 DFQATT, CDR2 SNEGSKA (reference sequence). V lost 0 bases and J 4 bases, leaving 15 bases between the germline ends. CDR3 nucleotides: TGCAGTGCTAGAGATTCCCGGCAGGGTGTCTATGGCTACACCTTC. Its protein product is CSARDSRQGVYGYTF.

This clonotype was seen repeatedly, ten times or more. The chain employs TRBV29-1 and TRBJ1-4; maybe TRBD1 (6 bases). CDR3 size: 12 residues. Looked up from germline, CDR1 is SQVTM and CDR2 is ANQGSEA. With 6 bases removed from V and 8 bases from J, the gap between germline ends came to 13 bases. The CDR3 sequence is CSVTGLKEKLFF. In nucleotides, the CDR3 is TGCAGCGTAACAGGGTTAAAAGAAAAACTGTTTTTT.

This clonotype came up many times. The rearrangement uses TRBV15 and TRBJ2-2; D might be TRBD2 (5 bases). Germline V gives CDR1 LNHNV, CDR2 YYDKDF (reference sequence). The CDR3 is made up of 12 amino acids. Trimming cost V 3 bases and J 7 bases, with 6 bases left between them. Written as DNA, the CDR3 is TGTGCCACCAGCAGGGAGGACGGGGAGCTGTTTTTT. Its translation is CATSREDGELFF.

V and J are TRBV2 and TRBJ2-3, with D perhaps TRBD1 (6 bases). The J call may be in error: the DNA end matches TRBJ2-1 better. The CDR3 loop spans 12 amino acids. Germline lookup yields CDR1 SNHLY and CDR2 FYNNEI. The CDR3 region has the DNA TGTGCCAGCAGTCAAAGGGGGAATGAGCAGTTCTTC. Its translation is CASSQRGNEQFF.